These T cell receptor beta chains were read from a single sample in a study of OX40 agonist ivuxolimab in advanced cancers. Clones were read by immunoSEQ multiplex PCR, and TCRdb kept only the in-frame ones, dropping some. The repertoire holds nearly 80,000 clones, around 80% seen once, with around 0.44% in the top ten. The sample consisted of CD4+ or CD8+ T cells sorted from blood, taken in a trial of the OX40 agonist ivuxolimab. The receptors originated from an adult with an advanced solid tumor such as melanoma, head and neck, liver or kidney cancer. The CDR3 runs from the conserved cysteine through the conserved F or W. D genes are given only for firm matches. The listing skips clone size in some rows; elsewhere it reads once, few, many or a size class.

cdr3_length: 15; clone_size: -; j_call: TRBJ2-5; v_call: TRBV29-1; d_call: -; cdr3_nt: TGCAGCGTGGGGCGGGGTACAGGGACTGGAGAGACCCAGTACTTC; cdr3_aa: CSVGRGTGTGETQYF
cdr3_length: 14; clone_size: -; j_call: TRBJ2-2; v_call: TRBV7-2; d_call: -; cdr3_nt: TGTGCCAGCAGCGTAGGCTATTCAACCGGGGAGCTGTTTTTT; cdr3_aa: CASSVGYSTGELFF
cdr3_length: 14; clone_size: -; j_call: TRBJ2-1; v_call: TRBV25-1; d_call: -; cdr3_nt: TGTGCCAGCAGTGAATGGGTCAGATACAATGAGCAGTTCTTC; cdr3_aa: CASSEWVRYNEQFF
cdr3_length: 16; clone_size: -; j_call: TRBJ2-1; v_call: TRBV5-1; d_call: -; cdr3_nt: TGCGCCAGCAGCTTGGCGCTTCTAGCGTTAAACAATGAGCAGTTCTTC; cdr3_aa: CASSLALLALNNEQFF
cdr3_length: 14; clone_size: -; j_call: TRBJ1-2; v_call: TRBV18; d_call: -; cdr3_nt: TGTGCCAGCTCACCACGAAACAGGGACCCTGGCTACACCTTC; cdr3_aa: CASSPRNRDPGYTF
cdr3_length: 17; clone_size: -; j_call: TRBJ2-6; v_call: TRBV25-1; d_call: -; cdr3_nt: TGTGCCAGCAGTGACCCCACCAGGCCCTCTGGGGCCAACGTCCTGACTTTC; cdr3_aa: CASSDPTRPSGANVLTF
cdr3_length: 15; clone_size: -; j_call: TRBJ1-3; v_call: TRBV6-1; d_call: -; cdr3_nt: TGTGCCAGCAGTGAAAGGGGGGGCTCTGGAAACACCATATATTTT; cdr3_aa: CASSERGGSGNTIYF
cdr3_length: 16; clone_size: -; j_call: TRBJ1-2; v_call: TRBV2; d_call: -; cdr3_nt: TGTGCCAGCAGTGATGCGGTGGGGCGATCGGACTATGGCTACACCTTC; cdr3_aa: CASSDAVGRSDYGYTF
cdr3_length: 15; clone_size: -; j_call: TRBJ2-5; v_call: TRBV11-2; d_call: -; cdr3_nt: TGTGCCAGCAGCGACGGGACAATGGTTGGGGAGACCCAGTACTTC; cdr3_aa: CASSDGTMVGETQYF
cdr3_length: 15; clone_size: few; j_call: TRBJ1-5; v_call: TRBV27; d_call: -; cdr3_nt: TGTGCCAGCAGTTCCAGGGAATCGGGCAATCAGCCCCAGCATTTT; cdr3_aa: CASSSRESGNQPQHF
cdr3_length: 14; clone_size: -; j_call: TRBJ2-7; v_call: TRBV7-9; d_call: -; cdr3_nt: TGTGCCAGCAGCTTGGGGGAATCACTAGGAGAGCAGTACTTC; cdr3_aa: CASSLGESLGEQYF
cdr3_length: 13; clone_size: -; j_call: TRBJ2-2; v_call: TRBV30; d_call: -; cdr3_nt: TGTGCCCACCTTGGAAGGAACACCGGGGAGCTGTTTTTT; cdr3_aa: CAHLGRNTGELFF
cdr3_length: 12; clone_size: -; j_call: TRBJ2-2; v_call: TRBV2; d_call: -; cdr3_nt: TGTGCCAGCACCGACGACGCCGGGGAGCTGTTTTTT; cdr3_aa: CASTDDAGELFF
cdr3_length: 14; clone_size: once; j_call: TRBJ1-2; v_call: TRBV7-9; d_call: -; cdr3_nt: TGTGCCAGCAGCCGGGGGATCGGAAACTATGGCTACACCTTC; cdr3_aa: CASSRGIGNYGYTF
cdr3_length: 16; clone_size: -; j_call: TRBJ2-3; v_call: TRBV15; d_call: TRBD2; cdr3_nt: TGTGCCACCAGCAGGGTCTATAGCGGGAGCCCAGATACGCAGTATTTT; cdr3_aa: CATSRVYSGSPDTQYF
cdr3_length: 13; clone_size: once; j_call: TRBJ2-5; v_call: TRBV27; d_call: -; cdr3_nt: TGTGCCAGCAGTTCCCCCCCAGGGGAGACCCAGTACTTC; cdr3_aa: CASSSPPGETQYF
cdr3_length: 16; clone_size: -; j_call: TRBJ2-7; v_call: TRBV18; d_call: TRBD2; cdr3_nt: TGTGCCAGCTCACCACGGCCTCCGGGACTACGGTACGAGCAGTACTTC; cdr3_aa: CASSPRPPGLRYEQYF
cdr3_length: 13; clone_size: -; j_call: TRBJ1-1; v_call: TRBV11-3; d_call: -; cdr3_nt: TGTGCCAGCAGCTTCAGGGTGAACACTGAAGCTTTCTTT; cdr3_aa: CASSFRVNTEAFF
cdr3_length: 14; clone_size: few; j_call: TRBJ2-2; v_call: TRBV5-1; d_call: -; cdr3_nt: TGCGCCAGCAGCTCCCAGGGATTCTCCGGGGAGCTGTTTTTT; cdr3_aa: CASSSQGFSGELFF
cdr3_length: 14; clone_size: -; j_call: TRBJ2-3; v_call: TRBV29-1; d_call: -; cdr3_nt: TGCAGCGTTGGGGAGGGGGCGGCAACAGATACGCAGTATTTT; cdr3_aa: CSVGEGAATDTQYF
cdr3_length: 18; clone_size: -; j_call: TRBJ2-3; v_call: TRBV23-1; d_call: -; cdr3_nt: TGCGCCAGCAGTCAATCGCGGGAGACAGGGGCTTCAACAGATACGCAGTATTTT; cdr3_aa: CASSQSRETGASTDTQYF
cdr3_length: 12; clone_size: -; j_call: TRBJ2-5; v_call: TRBV10-3; d_call: -; cdr3_nt: TGTGCCATCAGTGAGTCGGGTCAGACCCAGTACTTC; cdr3_aa: CAISESGQTQYF
cdr3_length: 13; clone_size: -; j_call: TRBJ2-5; v_call: TRBV18; d_call: -; cdr3_nt: TGTGCCAGCTCACAGGGTATCCAAGAGACCCAGTACTTC; cdr3_aa: CASSQGIQETQYF
cdr3_length: 15; clone_size: -; j_call: TRBJ1-5; v_call: TRBV4-2; d_call: -; cdr3_nt: TGTGCCAGCAGCCAAGGACAGGAGATTAGGCAGCCCCAGCATTTT; cdr3_aa: CASSQGQEIRQPQHF
cdr3_length: 14; clone_size: few; j_call: TRBJ2-2; v_call: TRBV29-1; d_call: TRBD2; cdr3_nt: TGCAGCGTGAGGATGGGGACTAGCGGGGGGTGGCTGTTTTTT; cdr3_aa: CSVRMGTSGGWLFF
cdr3_length: 18; clone_size: -; j_call: TRBJ1-1; v_call: TRBV7-2; d_call: TRBD1; cdr3_nt: TGTGCCAGCAGCTCCCTACGGGACAGGGGGCGAGTCAGCACTGAAGCTTTCTTT; cdr3_aa: CASSSLRDRGRVSTEAFF
cdr3_length: 12; clone_size: -; j_call: TRBJ1-6; v_call: TRBV27; d_call: -; cdr3_nt: TGTGCCAGCAGGAACGGGGGGGCACCCCTCCACTTT; cdr3_aa: CASRNGGAPLHF
cdr3_length: 17; clone_size: -; j_call: TRBJ2-4; v_call: TRBV11-2; d_call: TRBD2; cdr3_nt: TGTGCCAGCAGCTTAGGTAGCGGGAGAAGGTCCAAAAACATTCAGTACTTC; cdr3_aa: CASSLGSGRRSKNIQYF
cdr3_length: 10; clone_size: -; j_call: TRBJ2-1; v_call: TRBV20-1; d_call: -; cdr3_nt: TGCAGTGCTAGTAGCTTTAAGCAGTTCTTC; cdr3_aa: CSASSFKQFF
cdr3_length: 16; clone_size: -; j_call: TRBJ2-1; v_call: TRBV7-9; d_call: TRBD2; cdr3_nt: TGTGCCAGCAGCTTACGGACTAGCGGGAGCTACAATGAGCAGTTCTTC; cdr3_aa: CASSLRTSGSYNEQFF
cdr3_length: 14; clone_size: once; j_call: TRBJ1-2; v_call: TRBV13; d_call: -; cdr3_nt: TGTGCCAGCAGCCCCACGACAGGTCGTTATGGCTACACCTTC; cdr3_aa: CASSPTTGRYGYTF
cdr3_length: 16; clone_size: -; j_call: TRBJ1-2; v_call: TRBV4-1; d_call: TRBD1; cdr3_nt: TGCGCCAGCAGCCAAGAAGGGACAGGGGCCCTCTATGGCTACACCTTC; cdr3_aa: CASSQEGTGALYGYTF
cdr3_length: 14; clone_size: -; j_call: TRBJ2-3; v_call: TRBV4-3; d_call: -; cdr3_nt: TGCGCCAGCAGCCTACGAACCTTCACAGATACGCAGTATTTT; cdr3_aa: CASSLRTFTDTQYF
cdr3_length: 16; clone_size: -; j_call: TRBJ2-3; v_call: TRBV9; d_call: -; cdr3_nt: TGTGCCAGCAGCTCCCACGGGTACTCCGTGGAAGATACGCAGTATTTT; cdr3_aa: CASSSHGYSVEDTQYF
cdr3_length: 15; clone_size: few; j_call: TRBJ2-2; v_call: TRBV6-6; d_call: TRBD1; cdr3_nt: TGTGCCAGCAGCCGATCGACAGGGTCTGGGGGGGAGCTGTTTTTT; cdr3_aa: CASSRSTGSGGELFF
cdr3_length: 14; clone_size: -; j_call: TRBJ1-2; v_call: TRBV6-1; d_call: -; cdr3_nt: TGTGCCAGCAGTGAACTGCAGGGGTATGATGGCTACACCTTC; cdr3_aa: CASSELQGYDGYTF
cdr3_length: 14; clone_size: -; j_call: TRBJ1-1; v_call: TRBV10-3; d_call: TRBD1; cdr3_nt: TGTGCCATCAGTGAGTCGGACAGGCACCCCGTTGCTTTCTTT; cdr3_aa: CAISESDRHPVAFF
cdr3_length: 16; clone_size: -; j_call: TRBJ2-3; v_call: TRBV10-1; d_call: TRBD1; cdr3_nt: TGCGCCAGCAGTGGGGGACAGGGGCTCAGCACAGATACGCAGTATTTT; cdr3_aa: CASSGGQGLSTDTQYF
cdr3_length: 13; clone_size: -; j_call: TRBJ1-1; v_call: TRBV7-9; d_call: -; cdr3_nt: TGTGCCAGCAGCTTCAAAGGGAGCACTGAAGCTTTCTTT; cdr3_aa: CASSFKGSTEAFF
cdr3_length: 15; clone_size: -; j_call: TRBJ1-1; v_call: TRBV5-1; d_call: -; cdr3_nt: TGCGCCAGCAGATCCCTTGTAGGGGGGAACACTGAAGCTTTCTTT; cdr3_aa: CASRSLVGGNTEAFF
cdr3_length: 16; clone_size: -; j_call: TRBJ2-3; v_call: TRBV7-2; d_call: -; cdr3_nt: TGTGCCAGCAGCCCGAATTTGGGGGCAAGCACAGATACGCAGTATTTT; cdr3_aa: CASSPNLGASTDTQYF
cdr3_length: 18; clone_size: -; j_call: TRBJ2-2; v_call: TRBV4-1; d_call: -; cdr3_nt: TGCGCCAGCAGCCAAGATCCGAACAGCCCCAGTTGGACCGGGGAGCTGTTTTTT; cdr3_aa: CASSQDPNSPSWTGELFF
cdr3_length: 14; clone_size: -; j_call: TRBJ1-6; v_call: TRBV6-5; d_call: -; cdr3_nt: TGTGCCAGCAGGCCGCCTGGGGCTAATTCACCCCTCCACTTT; cdr3_aa: CASRPPGANSPLHF
cdr3_length: 11; clone_size: few; j_call: TRBJ1-1; v_call: TRBV19; d_call: -; cdr3_nt: TGTGCCAGTAGTATTTGGGGTGAAGCTTTCTTT; cdr3_aa: CASSIWGEAFF
cdr3_length: 13; clone_size: -; j_call: TRBJ2-5; v_call: TRBV30; d_call: -; cdr3_nt: TGTGCCTGGAGTTTGGAGCTGGGGGAGACCCAGTACTTC; cdr3_aa: CAWSLELGETQYF
cdr3_length: 14; clone_size: -; j_call: TRBJ1-5; v_call: TRBV21-1; d_call: -; cdr3_nt: TGTGCCAGCAGGCTACATTGGCATCATCAGCCCCAGCATTTT; cdr3_aa: CASRLHWHHQPQHF
cdr3_length: 15; clone_size: -; j_call: TRBJ1-6; v_call: TRBV7-9; d_call: -; cdr3_nt: TGTGCCAGCAGCTTAGGGAGCGTCGATAATTCACCCCTCCACTTT; cdr3_aa: CASSLGSVDNSPLHF
cdr3_length: 14; clone_size: -; j_call: TRBJ2-7; v_call: TRBV4-3; d_call: TRBD2; cdr3_nt: TGCGCCAGCAGCCAAGCCGGGAGGATCGACGAGCAGTACTTC; cdr3_aa: CASSQAGRIDEQYF
cdr3_length: 14; clone_size: once; j_call: TRBJ2-7; v_call: TRBV6-5; d_call: TRBD1; cdr3_nt: TGTGCCAGCAGTTACTATACAGGGGCCTACGAGCAGTACTTC; cdr3_aa: CASSYYTGAYEQYF
cdr3_length: 14; clone_size: few; j_call: TRBJ1-5; v_call: TRBV18; d_call: -; cdr3_nt: TGTGCCAGCTCAGGTGGGAATAGCAATCAGCCCCAGCATTTT; cdr3_aa: CASSGGNSNQPQHF
cdr3_length: 15; clone_size: -; j_call: TRBJ1-2; v_call: TRBV19; d_call: -; cdr3_nt: TGTGCCAGTAGGGGCCCGGACAGATCTAACTATGGCTACACCTTC; cdr3_aa: CASRGPDRSNYGYTF
cdr3_length: 14; clone_size: -; j_call: TRBJ1-5; v_call: TRBV18; d_call: TRBD1; cdr3_nt: TGTGCCAGCTCAAAGGACAGGGAAGCTCAGCCCCAGCATTTT; cdr3_aa: CASSKDREAQPQHF
cdr3_length: 14; clone_size: -; j_call: TRBJ1-1; v_call: TRBV5-5; d_call: -; cdr3_nt: TGTGCCAGCAGCTTGGAGTGGGGTAGCGATGAAGCTTTCTTT; cdr3_aa: CASSLEWGSDEAFF
cdr3_length: 11; clone_size: once; j_call: TRBJ1-1; v_call: TRBV28; d_call: -; cdr3_nt: TGTGCCTCTATGCTGAACACTGAAGCTTTCTTT; cdr3_aa: CASMLNTEAFF
cdr3_length: 15; clone_size: -; j_call: TRBJ1-6; v_call: TRBV18; d_call: -; cdr3_nt: TGTGCCAGCTCACCGCAACAGGGTGATAATTCACCCCTCCACTTT; cdr3_aa: CASSPQQGDNSPLHF
cdr3_length: 15; clone_size: -; j_call: TRBJ2-7; v_call: TRBV18; d_call: TRBD1; cdr3_nt: TGTGCCAGCTCACCAGTGACAGGGGTATCCTACGAGCAGTACTTC; cdr3_aa: CASSPVTGVSYEQYF
cdr3_length: 16; clone_size: -; j_call: TRBJ2-5; v_call: TRBV7-2; d_call: TRBD2; cdr3_nt: TGTGCCAGCAGCTCGGGACTAGCGGGGGTACCAAGGCCCCAGTACTTC; cdr3_aa: CASSSGLAGVPRPQYF
cdr3_length: 15; clone_size: -; j_call: TRBJ1-1; v_call: TRBV27; d_call: -; cdr3_nt: TGTGCCAGCAGAGCTACGTTTGGGGGAACCACTGAAGCTTTCTTT; cdr3_aa: CASRATFGGTTEAFF